A single sample is the source of the 29 T cell receptor beta chains below, sequenced in a study of cytomegalovirus exposure and HLA in healthy donors. Primers for the PCR totalled 60 Vbeta and 13 Jbeta. Clones were sequenced by immunoSEQ multiplex PCR, and TCRdb holds only the in-frame ones, with some missing. The data hold roughly 140,000 clones, with nearly 80% observed a single time. The sequenced sample was PBMCs. These receptors all come from a male donor in good health and CMV-seronegative.

CDR3 sequence reads: CASSLATAGTGNTIYF. Here the CDR3 DNA reads TGTGCCAGCAGCTTAGCGACAGCGGGAACTGGAAACACCATATATTTT. The chain links TRBV7-8 to TRBJ1-3; TRBD1 might be the D (5 bases). Trimming took 0 bases from V and 2 from J, leaving 11 bases between them. CDR3 length equals 16 residues. Germline CDR1 SGHVS, CDR2 FQNEAQ. The entire variable domain, with the rest obtained from reference TRBV7-8 and TRBJ1-3, is as follows: GAGVSQSPRYKVAKRGQDVALRCDPISGHVSLFWYQQALGQGPEFLTYFQNEAQLDKSGLPSDRFFAERPEGSVSTLKIQRTQQEDSAVYLCASSLATAGTGNTIYFGEGSWLTVV.

Comment on this clone: Its ends do not fully match the called genes, so a read error is possible. This chain uses TRBV7-9 with TRBJ1-4, with 7 bases fitting TRBD1. Germline-derived CDR1 and CDR2 are SEHNR and FQNEAQ (reference sequence). CDR3 length: 15 amino acids. Here the CDR3 DNA reads TGTTCCAGCAGCTTAGCCGGGACAGAAAATGAAAAACTGTTTTTT. Its translation: CSSSLAGTENEKLFF. The full variable domain, its missing parts supplied by reference TRBV7-9 and TRBJ1-4, is DTGVSQNPRHKITKRGQNVTFRCDPISEHNRLYWYRQTLGQGPEFLTYFQNEAQLEKSRLLSDRFSAERPKGSFSTLEIQRTEQGDSAMYLCSSSLAGTENEKLFFGSGTQLSVL.

The chain is built from TRBV6-1 and TRBJ2-7, with a tentative D call TRBD1 (7 bases). The CDR3 consists of 15 residues. Germline assignment: CDR1 MNHNS and CDR2 SASEGT. Deletions cut 8 bases from V and 0 bases from J, with 17 bases between. In nucleotides, the CDR3 is TGTGCCAGCGGAGGGAAGACAGGGAACTCCTACGAGCAGTACTTC. Translated: CASGGKTGNSYEQYF.

V usage is TRBV18 and J usage is TRBJ2-7; 10 bases are shared with TRBD2. V gave up 6 bases and J gave up 3 bases; unmatched junction bases: 8. The CDR3 sequence is 15 residues long. The germline CDR1 and CDR2 sequences are KGHSH and LQKENI. The CDR3 DNA sequence: TGTGCCAGCTCCCAACTAGCGGGATTGTACTACGAGCAGTACTTC. Translating it yields CASSQLAGLYYEQYF.

The chain is built from TRBV29-1 and TRBJ1-1; weak D call: TRBD1 (6 bases). In germline, CDR1 is SQVTM, CDR2 ANQGSEA. Trimming removed 7 bases from V and 4 bases from J, with 10 bases in between. This CDR3 comprises 11 residues. This CDR3 reads CSAQGSTEAFF. As DNA, the CDR3 is TGCAGCGCGCAGGGGTCCACTGAAGCTTTCTTT.

This clone was detected only a few times. V usage is TRBV7-8 and J usage is TRBJ1-2; 8 nucleotides agree with TRBD1. The CDR3 extends over 15 amino acids. The trim removed 3 bases at V and 7 bases at J, leaving 10 bases unmatched. The germline V gene has CDR1 SGHVS and CDR2 FQNEAQ. The CDR3 DNA reads TGTGCCAGCAGCTTGGGGACAGGACTTTCCGGTGGCTACACCTTC. Translation: CASSLGTGLSGGYTF.

The V gene is TRBV7-2, the J gene TRBJ2-7, with 8 bases that match TRBD2. Germline V gives CDR1 SGHTA, CDR2 FQGNSA. This CDR3 contains 18 residues. V lost 4 bases, J lost 0 bases, and 14 bases stayed unmatched. The CDR3 protein is CASSSMGVAGTSSYEQYF. In DNA, the CDR3 is TGTGCCAGCAGCTCAATGGGGGTAGCGGGAACCAGCTCCTACGAGCAGTACTTC.

The V gene is TRBV27, the J gene TRBJ1-6; perhaps TRBD1 as D (5 bases). This CDR3 contains 13 residues. Germline assignment: CDR1 MNHEY and CDR2 SMNVEV (reference sequence). V was clipped by 3 bases and J by 14 bases, with 14 bases between them. This CDR3 is CASSFSDRGTLHF. The CDR3 DNA follows: TGTGCCAGCAGTTTTAGTGATCGGGGGACCCTCCACTTT.

The genes are TRBV5-3 and TRBJ2-3, with 14 bases aligning to TRBD2. TRBV5-3 is known as an ORF, though its function is uncertain. The CDR3 extends over 17 amino acids. J was trimmed by 1 base and V by 4 bases; bases with no gene match: 5. CDR3 sequence: CARSLGTSGGRTDTQYF. The DNA for the CDR3 is TGTGCCAGAAGCCTAGGGACTAGCGGGGGACGCACAGATACGCAGTATTTT.

Turning to this clone: One end of the junction fails to match germline, which may point to a read error. V gene TRBV7-9 combines with J gene TRBJ1-4, with a tentative D call TRBD1 (6 bases). This CDR3 is built from 15 residues. Germline assignment: CDR1 SEHNR and CDR2 FQNEAQ (reference sequence). In nucleotides, the CDR3 is TGTTCCAGCACCCCTACCGGGACAACCGGTGAAAAACTGTTTTTT. Encoded protein: CSSTPTGTTGEKLFF.

A word on this clone: The junction does not match germline at one end; this may be a read error. The chain uses TRBV7-9 and TRBJ1-2; 8 bases fit TRBD1. This CDR3 comprises 16 residues. Looked up from germline, CDR1 is SEHNR and CDR2 is FQNEAQ (reference sequence). The CDR3 sequence is CSSSTGQGRFHYGYTF. The CDR3 nucleotides read TGTTCCAGCAGCACCGGACAGGGACGGTTCCACTATGGCTACACCTTC.

This clone has only a few counts. The gene calls are TRBV9 and TRBJ1-1, with 8 bases fitting TRBD1. The CDR3 contains 14 residues. Germline CDR1 and CDR2: SGDLS and YYNGEE. The ends lost 3 bases at V and 1 base at J; junction bases unmatched: 2. The CDR3 reads CASSGGQGNTEAFF. The CDR3 nucleotides are TGTGCCAGCAGCGGCGGACAGGGGAACACTGAAGCTTTCTTT. Variable domain in full (rest from reference TRBV9 and TRBJ1-1): DSGVTQTPKHLITATGQRVTLRCSPRSGDLSVYWYQQSLDQGLQFLIQYYNGEERAKGNILERFSAQQFPDLHSELNLSSLELGDSALYFCASSGGQGNTEAFFGQGTRLTVV.

This clone has only a few counts. The rearrangement links TRBV18 to TRBJ1-5, with a tentative D call TRBD1 (6 bases). The V end lost 3 bases, the J end lost 8 bases, and 14 bases lay between the germline ends. Germline CDR1 and CDR2: KGHSH and LQKENI. The CDR3 consists of 14 residues. The CDR3 protein is CASSPAGGSEPQHF. In DNA form, the CDR3 reads TGTGCCAGCTCACCGGCGGGGGGCTCGGAGCCCCAGCATTTT.

V gene TRBV19 combines with J gene TRBJ1-4; 7 nucleotides agree with TRBD1. CDR3 size: 16 residues. Germline CDR1 reads LNHDA; CDR2 reads SQIVND (reference sequence). V gave up 4 bases and J gave up 8 bases; unmatched junction bases: 13. CDR3 DNA sequence: TGTGCCAGTAGTACATTATCGGCCGGGACAGCAGAAAAACTGTTTTTT. This translates into CASSTLSAGTAEKLFF.

The chain recombines TRBV9 with TRBJ2-1; 8 positions match TRBD1. Germline-derived CDR1 and CDR2 are SGDLS and YYNGEE. This CDR3 is 16 amino acids long. After removal of 4 bases from V and 4 bases from J, the junction contained 10 bases not matched to a gene. The CDR3 nucleotides are TGTGCCAGCAGCCCTCGGACAGGGACGATTTACAATGAGCAGTTCTTC. Amino acid sequence: CASSPRTGTIYNEQFF.

This clone was counted a single time. The chain carries TRBV19 and TRBJ2-3; 7 nucleotides align to TRBD1. CDR3 length: 17 amino acids. The germline V gene encodes CDR1 LNHDA and CDR2 SQIVND (reference sequence). V was pared by 4 bases and J by 0 bases, with 10 bases of the junction left unmatched. The CDR3 is CASSTPDRYASTDTQYF. The DNA for the CDR3 is TGTGCCAGTAGTACACCGGACAGGTACGCTAGCACAGATACGCAGTATTTT.

This rearrangement joins TRBV10-3 to TRBJ2-5; the D is unclear. The DNA end is more similar to TRBJ2-7, so the J call may be wrong. CDR3 length equals 15 residues. CDR1 ENHRY and CDR2 SYGVKD come from the germline V gene. The CDR3: CAISESQASSYEQYF. The CDR3 DNA sequence: TGTGCCATCAGTGAGTCGCAGGCCAGCTCCTACGAGCAGTACTTC.

The chain carries TRBV2 and TRBJ2-3, with TRBD2 identical over 10 bases. This CDR3 has 15 residues. Unmatched junction bases numbered 4, after V lost 6 bases and J lost 1 base. CDR1 SNHLY and CDR2 FYNNEI come from the germline V gene. The CDR3 DNA sequence: TGTGCCAGCAGGCCTGGGACTAGCGGCACAGATACGCAGTATTTT. Translated: CASRPGTSGTDTQYF. The whole variable domain, remainder taken from reference TRBV2 and TRBJ2-3, is EPEVTQTPSHQVTQMGQEVILRCVPISNHLYFYWYRQILGQKVEFLVSFYNNEISEKSEIFDDQFSVERPDGSNFTLKIRSTKLEDSAMYFCASRPGTSGTDTQYFGPGTRLTVL.

Details on this clone: Germline and junction disagree at one end, which may indicate a read error. The chain uses TRBV7-9 and TRBJ2-1; 10 nucleotides line up with TRBD2. CDR1 is SEHNR, CDR2 FQNEAQ, per germline (reference sequence). The CDR3 totals 16 residues. The DNA for the CDR3 is TGTTCCAGCAGACCCACTCGGACTAGCGGCTACAATGAGCAGTTCTTC. Amino acids: CSSRPTRTSGYNEQFF.

The count of this clone is one. The CDR3 DNA reads TGCGCCAGCAGCCTGGGACTAGCGGGGCCCTCCGGGGAGCTGTTTTTT. It specifies CASSLGLAGPSGELFF. The chain recombines TRBV4-3 with TRBJ2-2; 13 bases agree with TRBD2. The length of the CDR3 is 16 residues. V dropped 4 bases and J dropped 6; count of bases not matched to a gene: 5. The V gene's germline CDR1 is LGHNA and CDR2 YSLEER.

Of note for this clone: An end of the junction differs from the germline gene, which may be a read error. The chain has TRBV7-9 and TRBJ2-7; 10 bases line up with TRBD1. The CDR3 totals 15 residues. The germline CDR1 and CDR2 sequences are SEHNR and FQNEAQ (reference sequence). As DNA, the CDR3 is TGTTCCAGCAGCTTAGTTCGAGGACAGGGGGGGGAGCAGTACTTC. Its translation: CSSSLVRGQGGEQYF.

The chain has TRBV6-5 and TRBJ1-1; D is perhaps TRBD1 (6 bases). Germline values: CDR1 MNHEY, CDR2 SVGAGI. The CDR3 is made up of 14 amino acids. The V end lost 6 bases, the J end lost 0 bases, and 11 bases lay between the germline ends. The CDR3 loop reads CASRDRGMNTEAFF. The CDR3 DNA sequence: TGTGCCAGCAGGGATAGGGGGATGAACACTGAAGCTTTCTTT.

The gene calls are TRBV5-1 and TRBJ2-5; a weak D match, TRBD2 (7 bases). Germline lookup yields CDR1 SGHRS and CDR2 YFSETQ. This CDR3 has 15 residues. V lost 2 bases, J lost 3 bases, and 14 bases lay in between. The CDR3 sequence is CASSFRGAGEETQYF. As DNA, the CDR3 is TGCGCCAGCAGCTTCCGGGGGGCCGGGGAAGAGACCCAGTACTTC.

This chain uses TRBV5-6 with TRBJ1-1, with 7 bases identical to TRBD1. CDR1 is SGHDT, CDR2 YYEEEE, per germline. The trim removed 4 bases at V and 4 bases at J, leaving 4 bases unmatched. The CDR3 runs 13 residues. CDR3 amino acids: CASSGYRGTEAFF. CDR3 sequence (DNA): TGTGCCAGCAGCGGGTACAGGGGCACTGAAGCTTTCTTT.

The rearrangement links TRBV7-2 to TRBJ1-6; D gene unclear. Germline V gene sequence: CDR1 SGHTA, CDR2 FQGNSA. This CDR3 is 17 amino acids long. V was shortened by 1 base and J by 0 bases, with 10 bases between the two germline ends. The CDR3 loop is CASSLEAVSSYNSPLHF. The CDR3 DNA follows: TGTGCCAGCAGCTTAGAGGCGGTGAGCTCCTATAATTCACCCCTCCACTTT.

V usage is TRBV7-2 and J usage is TRBJ2-1, with TRBD1 matching 10 bases. The CDR3 is 15 residues long. Trimming at V came to 0 bases and at J to 9 bases, leaving 5 bases not matched to a gene. Germline V CDR1 and CDR2: SGHTA, FQGNSA. The CDR3 loop reads CASSLARQGASEQFF. The CDR3 DNA sequence: TGTGCCAGCAGCTTAGCACGACAGGGGGCTAGTGAGCAGTTCTTC.

This chain joins TRBV30 and TRBJ2-4; 7 bases map to TRBD1. With 3 bases clipped from V and 0 bases from J, the junction kept 8 bases outside the gene matches. Germline V gives CDR1 GTSNPN, CDR2 SVGIG (reference sequence). The CDR3 sequence is 16 residues long. DNA for the CDR3: TGTGCCTGGAGCCCACAGGGGTTCTTAGCCAAAAACATTCAGTACTTC. Amino acids: CAWSPQGFLAKNIQYF. Full variable domain (rest looked up from reference TRBV30 and TRBJ2-4): SQTIHQWPATLVQPVGSPLSLECTVEGTSNPNLYWYRQAAGRGLQLLFYSVGIGQISSEVPQNLSASRPQDRQFILSSKKLLLSDSGFYLCAWSPQGFLAKNIQYFGAGTRLSVL.

In its sample, this clone was seen once. The chain carries TRBV7-9 and TRBJ1-1; 11 nucleotides agree with TRBD1. The CDR3 loop spans 14 amino acids. Germline V gene lookup returns CDR1 SEHNR and CDR2 FQNEAQ (reference sequence). V shed 3 bases, J shed 6 bases, and the junction held 3 bases outside the gene matches. The CDR3 reads CASSFGQGAAEAFF. The DNA for the CDR3 is TGTGCCAGCAGCTTCGGACAGGGGGCCGCTGAAGCTTTCTTT.

The V gene is TRBV11-3, the J gene TRBJ2-5; no definite D call. CDR1 and CDR2 from the germline V gene are SGHNT and YENEEA. V was pared by 1 base and J by 1 base, with 10 bases between. This CDR3 is built from 15 residues. In DNA, the CDR3 is TGTGCCAGCAGCTTAGGGGCCACGACCCAAGAGACCCAGTACTTC. The encoded protein is CASSLGATTQETQYF.